A single sample is the source of the 12 T cell receptor beta chains below, sequenced in a study of beta chain features in type 1 diabetes. What was sequenced were expressed TCRB transcripts, since all of the isolated RNA had been reverse transcribed. The assay was immunoSEQ multiplex PCR, and TCRdb's table has in-frame clones only and misses some. The sample records some 150,000 clones, 10% being singletons. The specimen sequenced was naive CD4+ T cells from blood. Every receptor here comes from a man aged 18 to 30 in good health.

This chain connects TRBV4-2 to TRBJ2-2, with 8 bases that match TRBD2. CDR1 is LGHNA, CDR2 YNFKEQ, per germline. The CDR3 spans 16 residues. Germline trimming cut 1 base from V and 6 bases from J; bases unmatched to any gene: 7. CDR3: CASSQGEGAGAGELFF. CDR3 nucleotides: TGTGCCAGCAGCCAAGGGGAGGGAGCGGGAGCCGGGGAGCTGTTTTTT.

This clone was counted a few times. The chain uses TRBV6-5 and TRBJ2-5; a weak D match, TRBD2 (6 bases). The CDR3 extends over 15 amino acids. In germline, CDR1 is MNHEY, CDR2 SVGAGI. V lost 6 bases and J 5 bases, leaving 19 bases between the germline ends. The chain's CDR3 is CASRDPGVGGETQYF. In nucleotides, the CDR3 is TGTGCCAGCAGGGACCCCGGGGTGGGAGGCGAGACCCAGTACTTC.

Remarks on this clone: This CDR3 is also generated by other DNA sequences in the sample. J is TRBJ2-5 and V is TRBV7-3, with D possibly being TRBD1 (5 bases). CDR3 size: 13 residues. Germline values: CDR1 SGHTA, CDR2 FQGTGA. V lost 4 bases and J 3 bases, leaving 9 bases between the germline ends. CDR3 sequence: CASSSTREETQYF. CDR3 nucleotide sequence: TGTGCCAGCAGCTCCACCAGGGAAGAGACCCAGTACTTC.

The chain is built from TRBV12-2 and TRBJ2-1; the table's D call of TRBD1 was not tested on the DNA. TRBV12-2 is tagged as a pseudogene. The CDR3 sequence is 14 residues long. CDR3 amino acids: CASRSGTPNNEQFF. The DNA for the CDR3 is TGTGCAAGTCGCTCCGGGACACCAAACAATGAGCAGTTCTTC.

Ten or more counts support this clone. The V gene is TRBV7-2, the J gene TRBJ2-1; D gene uncertain. Germline loops: CDR1 SGHTA, CDR2 FQGNSA. The V end was cut by 4 bases, the J end by 8 bases, with 12 bases between. The CDR3 covers 13 residues. The CDR3 protein is CASSSLRVDEQFF. The CDR3 DNA follows: TGTGCCAGCAGCTCCCTGCGCGTCGATGAGCAGTTCTTC.

This sequence joins TRBV6-1 and TRBJ1-6; 8 nucleotides align to TRBD1. The trim removed 7 bases at V and 7 bases at J, leaving 3 bases unmatched. The length of the CDR3 is 13 residues. Germline V gene data show CDR1 as MNHNS and CDR2 as SASEGT. CDR3 sequence reads: CASTWTGNSPLHF. DNA for the CDR3: TGTGCCAGCACGTGGACAGGGAATTCACCCCTCCACTTT.

This chain joins TRBV10-3 and TRBJ1-2, with a tentative D call TRBD1 (6 bases). The V and J ends lost 2 bases and 3 bases respectively, with 16 bases between them. The V gene's germline CDR1 is ENHRY and CDR2 SYGVKD. This CDR3 region has 16 residues. The CDR3 sequence is CAISELGRGMDYGYTF. The DNA of the CDR3 is TGTGCCATCAGTGAGCTCGGCAGGGGAATGGACTATGGCTACACCTTC.

This clone was seen once. The CDR3 bases are TGTGCCAGTAGTTCGGGACGTTGGGATGGGCAGGGGAATGGCTACACCTTC. Protein product: CASSSGRWDGQGNGYTF. V gene TRBV19 combines with J gene TRBJ1-2; TRBD1 is a possible D gene (6 bases). This CDR3 is built from 17 residues. CDR1 is LNHDA, CDR2 SQIVND, per germline (reference sequence). Trimming took 5 bases from V and 6 from J, leaving 25 bases between them.

In this sample, this clone turned up a few times. The genes are TRBV9 and TRBJ1-3, with 7 bases that match TRBD1. J was trimmed by 2 bases and V by 3 bases; bases with no gene match: 8. The CDR3 is made up of 16 amino acids. CDR1 is SGDLS, CDR2 YYNGEE, per germline. CDR3 sequence: CASSAPGQRTGNTIYF. CDR3 coding DNA: TGTGCCAGCAGCGCACCGGGACAGAGAACTGGAAACACCATATATTTT.

At least ten counts were recorded for this clone. The chain joins TRBV7-9 to TRBJ1-2; 7 bases line up with TRBD1. Per germline, CDR1 SEHNR and CDR2 FQNEAQ (reference sequence). The V gene end was trimmed by 4 bases and the J gene end by 7 bases; junction bases not matched to a gene: 6. This CDR3 is 13 amino acids long. CDR3 sequence reads: CASSSTGDTGYTF. The DNA of the CDR3 is TGTGCCAGCAGCTCCACAGGGGATACTGGCTACACCTTC.

This clone was recorded a few times. This sample includes further DNA sequences coding for the same CDR3. The rearrangement links TRBV27 to TRBJ2-7, with a possible D match to TRBD2 (6 bases). The CDR3 has 11 amino acids. V lost 5 bases, J lost 4 bases, and 6 bases lay in between. CDR1 and CDR2 (germline): MNHEY, SMNVEV (reference sequence). CDR3: CASSAGYEQYF. CDR3 coding DNA: TGTGCCAGCAGTGCGGGGTACGAGCAGTACTTC.

The V call is TRBV14, the J call TRBJ2-7; D gene unclear. Trimming took off 1 base at V and 3 bases at J, with 16 bases between the two ends. Per the germline V gene, CDR1 is SGHDN and CDR2 is FVKESK. The CDR3 is made up of 16 amino acids. The chain's CDR3 is CASSQGRNSFFYEQYF. The CDR3 nucleotides read TGTGCCAGCAGCCAAGGGCGTAACAGTTTTTTCTACGAGCAGTACTTC.